This T cell receptor beta chain was identified during a study of human T cells and chemical hapten exposure. TCRdb re-called the RACE reads through MiXCR, storing one row per CDR3 protein. The sample has roughly 380,000 distinct CDR3 sequences, more than 4.5% seen once. Time point reported: pre-sensitization, week 0. Treatment reported: therapeutic diphenylcyclopropenone sensitization with weekly scalp DPC. Non-pregnant alopecia patients aged 18 to 70, suitable for DPC therapy. Sample: whole blood, taken in connection with sensitization to the hapten diphenylcyclopropenone (DPC). The TCR originated in a woman aged 45-65 years with alopecia areata. Some clones in this sample may be carry-over from other donors' samples.

The CDR3 reads CASSPRGIAEAFF. The CDR3, as DNA: TGTGCCAGCAGCCCCCGTGGGATCGCTGAAGCTTTCTTT. The chain links TRBV9 to TRBJ1-1; no clear D gene. Germline loops: CDR1 SGDLS, CDR2 YYNGEE. The CDR3 runs 13 residues. V gave up 4 bases and J gave up 6 bases, with 13 bases separating them.